The 7 T cell receptor beta chains in this list originate from one sample, sequenced in a study of T cell responses to AZD1222 COVID-19 vaccine. Only in-frame clones appear in the TCRdb table, and some are missing; sequencing was by immunoSEQ multiplex PCR. The sample includes 95,000 to 110,000 clones, roughly 93% of them seen just once. This specimen consisted of peripheral blood, obtained on day 0 of AZD1222 vaccination. These receptor sequences come from an adult in good health.

The rearrangement joins TRBV10-3 to TRBJ2-7, with 14 bases aligning to TRBD2. Unmatched junction bases numbered 7, after V lost 6 bases and J lost 6 bases. The CDR3 extends over 15 amino acids. Germline CDR1 ENHRY, CDR2 SYGVKD. CDR3 sequence (DNA): TGTGCCATCAGCGAGGGACTAGCGGGAGTTCTCGAGCAGTACTTC. Protein: CAISEGLAGVLEQYF.

The chain employs TRBV19 and TRBJ2-3; D perhaps matches TRBD2 (6 bases). CDR3 size: 15 residues. V lost 1 base, J lost 4 bases, and 12 bases lay in between. Germline V lookup: CDR1 LNHDA, CDR2 SQIVND (reference sequence). The CDR3 sequence is CASSIVFLASDTQYF. The DNA of the CDR3 is TGTGCCAGTAGTATAGTGTTTCTAGCGTCAGATACGCAGTATTTT.

The V call is TRBV11-2, the J call TRBJ1-4; TRBD1 might be the D (5 bases). Trimming stripped 5 bases from V and 2 bases from J, with 12 bases between. CDR1 and CDR2 from the germline V gene are SGHAT and FQNNGV. The CDR3 has 15 residues. The CDR3 DNA is TGTGCCAGCAGCGTCCGAGGGACTACTAATGAAAAACTGTTTTTT. This gives the protein CASSVRGTTNEKLFF.

The chain couples TRBV30 to TRBJ2-1; a possible D gene is TRBD1 (6 bases). CDR1 and CDR2 (germline): GTSNPN, SVGIG (reference sequence). V was pared by 0 bases and J by 10 bases, with 16 bases between. CDR3 length: 14 residues. The CDR3 sequence: CAWSVTSFQGEQFF. In DNA, the CDR3 is TGTGCCTGGAGTGTTACTAGTTTCCAGGGGGAGCAGTTCTTC.

This rearrangement joins TRBV7-8 to TRBJ1-6; D remains unclear. Trimming removed 5 bases from V and 4 bases from J, with 3 bases in between. Germline V gene sequence: CDR1 SGHVS, CDR2 FQNEAQ. This CDR3 contains 12 residues. The CDR3 reads CASSLYNSPLHF. The CDR3 region has the DNA TGTGCCAGCAGCCTATATAATTCACCCCTCCACTTT.

CDR3: CASSFGLHNSPLHF. The CDR3 coding sequence is TGTGCCAGCAGTTTCGGACTACATAATTCACCCCTCCACTTT. The chain employs TRBV27 and TRBJ1-6; D not certain. The CDR3 loop spans 14 amino acids. From germline, CDR1 is MNHEY and CDR2 SMNVEV (reference sequence). V lost 3 bases and J 5 bases, leaving 8 bases between the germline ends.

The V and J genes are TRBV3-1 (or the pseudogene TRBV3-2) and TRBJ2-1; 10 positions agree with TRBD2. This CDR3 comprises 15 residues. J was trimmed by 3 bases and V by 5 bases; bases with no gene match: 4. Germline values: CDR1 LGHDT, CDR2 YNNKEL (reference sequence). CDR3 loop: CASSKREGLYNEQFF. The CDR3 nucleotides are TGTGCCAGCAGCAAGCGGGAGGGCCTCTACAATGAGCAGTTCTTC.